This entry is about one T cell receptor (beta chain). No antigen is known for it. V gave up 4 bases and J gave up 0 bases, with 10 bases separating them. This CDR3 contains 14 residues. CDR1 is GTSNPN, CDR2 SVGIG, per germline (reference sequence). The data were taken from a study of cytomegalovirus exposure and HLA in healthy donors. Study conclusions and caveats: Later on, an analysis showed TCR association rates differing by HLA locus, with DRB1 the most and HLA-C the fewest. The study reported that TCR beta sequences accurately predicted HLA-A and HLA-B alleles in most subjects. Data from an earlier analysis indicated that most TCR beta V segments were productive either about 90% or about 30% of the time.

The PCR ran on 60 Vbeta and 13 Jbeta primers. The repertoire was sequenced with immunoSEQ multiplex PCR; TCRdb's copy has only in-frame clones and lacks some. Here the sample spans approximately 90,000 clones, 60% to 80% being singletons. The source material was PBMCs. This chain uses TRBV30 with TRBJ2-1; D perhaps matches TRBD2 (5 bases). The sequence came from a man aged 35 to 55 in good health and CMV-seronegative. In DNA, the CDR3 is TGTGCCTGGACGGCGGGTAGCTCCTACAATGAGCAGTTCTTC. It is translated as CAWTAGSSYNEQFF.